Listed below are T cell receptor beta chains from one sample, sequenced in a study of T-cell reconstitution after alpha-beta-depleted transplantation in children. TCRdb fed the PCR reads into MiXCR, producing one record per CDR3 protein. The data hold 400,000 to 450,000 distinct CDR3 sequences, with around two fifths observed a single time. Sample: PBMCs, taken before TCRalphabeta/CD19-depleted stem cell transplant. The receptors shown here come from a girl aged 2-9 years with aplastic anemia, due to receive a stem cell transplant. The CDR3 runs from the conserved cysteine through the conserved F or W. A D gene is named only where the DNA matches it firmly. Size tells how often a clone was seen (once, few, many) or the class of an expanded clone, and some rows leave it out.

CDR3: CASRQGTLTPEAFF
DNA: TGTGCCAGCAGGCAAGGGACCCTCACGCCTGAAGCTTTCTTT
D: NA
J: TRBJ1-1
size: few
V: TRBV12-3/TRBV12-4

CDR3: CASKRGGTNEKLFF
DNA: TGCGCCAGCAAGAGGGGGGGAACTAATGAAAAACTGTTTTTT
D: NA
J: TRBJ1-4
size: many
V: TRBV5-1

CDR3: CASGSFGDEQFF
DNA: TGTGCTAGTGGTTCCTTCGGGGATGAGCAGTTCTTC
D: NA
J: TRBJ2-1
size: many
V: TRBV12-5

CDR3: CASTFFTRGEQFF
DNA: TGTGCCAGCACTTTCTTTACTCGGGGGGAGCAGTTCTTC
D: NA
J: TRBJ2-1
size: NA
V: TRBV12-3/TRBV12-4

CDR3: CASSLPYSYEQYF
DNA: TGCGCCAGCAGCTTGCCCTACTCCTACGAGCAGTACTTC
D: NA
J: TRBJ2-7
size: many
V: TRBV5-1

CDR3: CASSRVGLALGEQFF
DNA: TGTGCCAGCAGCCGGGTGGGCCTCGCTTTGGGTGAGCAGTTCTTC
D: NA
J: TRBJ2-1
size: few
V: TRBV28

CDR3: CASSLGTVGTPYEQYF
DNA: TGTGCCAGCAGTTTGGGGACCGTCGGGACCCCCTACGAGCAGTACTTC
D: NA
J: TRBJ2-7
size: many
V: TRBV28

CDR3: CATSDLRLTDTQYF
DNA: TGTGCCACCAGTGATTTGCGACTCACAGATACGCAGTATTTT
D: NA
J: TRBJ2-3
size: NA
V: TRBV24-1

CDR3: CASTPTGVQEQYF
DNA: TGTGCCAGCACCCCGACGGGGGTGCAAGAGCAGTACTTC
D: NA
J: TRBJ2-7
size: NA
V: TRBV7-9

CDR3: CASSSAGLRYEQYF
DNA: TGCGCCAGCAGTTCCGCGGGACTTCGTTACGAGCAGTACTTC
D: NA
J: TRBJ2-7
size: few
V: TRBV5-1

CDR3: CSARDLRGDFSDTQYF
DNA: TGCAGTGCTAGAGATCTCAGGGGGGACTTCTCAGATACGCAGTATTTT
D: NA
J: TRBJ2-3
size: many
V: TRBV20-1

CDR3: CASSEGRAGISSYEQYF
DNA: TGTGCCAGCAGTGAAGGGAGAGCAGGGATCAGCTCCTACGAGCAGTACTTC
D: NA
J: TRBJ2-7
size: NA
V: TRBV2

CDR3: CASSASSYEQYF
DNA: TGTGCCAGCAGTGCGAGCTCCTACGAGCAGTACTTC
D: NA
J: TRBJ2-7
size: few
V: TRBV27

CDR3: CASSPLDRLGGANVLTF
DNA: TGTGCCAGCAGTCCCTTGGACAGGTTGGGTGGGGCCAACGTCCTGACTTTC
D: TRBD1
J: TRBJ2-6
size: NA
V: TRBV27

CDR3: CSATRQANQPQHF
DNA: TGCAGTGCTACAAGACAGGCCAATCAGCCCCAGCATTTT
D: NA
J: TRBJ1-5
size: NA
V: TRBV20-1

CDR3: CASSLGWGNEQFF
DNA: TGCGCCAGCAGCTTGGGCTGGGGCAATGAGCAGTTCTTC
D: NA
J: TRBJ2-1
size: many
V: TRBV5-1

CDR3: CATSLGGSAADTQYF
DNA: TGTGCCACCAGTCTGGGTGGTAGCGCCGCAGATACGCAGTATTTT
D: NA
J: TRBJ2-3
size: NA
V: TRBV24-1

CDR3: CSVDSLASYNEQFF
DNA: TGCAGCGTTGATAGTCTGGCAAGTTACAATGAGCAGTTCTTC
D: NA
J: TRBJ2-1
size: once
V: TRBV29-1

CDR3: CASSHPSRDGGNTIYF
DNA: TGCGCCAGCAGCCACCCTTCCCGGGACGGCGGAAACACCATATATTTT
D: NA
J: TRBJ1-3
size: many
V: TRBV4-1

CDR3: CASSARAGGSINEQFF
DNA: TGTGCCAGCAGCGCTCGGGCGGGAGGGTCTATCAATGAGCAGTTCTTC
D: TRBD2
J: TRBJ2-1
size: few
V: TRBV9

CDR3: CASSSQGTDTGELFF
DNA: TGTGCCAGCAGCTCTCAGGGGACGGACACCGGGGAGCTGTTTTTT
D: NA
J: TRBJ2-2
size: NA
V: TRBV7-3

CDR3: CASSLGTLTYNEQFF
DNA: TGCGCCAGCAGCTTGGGGACACTCACCTACAATGAGCAGTTCTTC
D: NA
J: TRBJ2-1
size: NA
V: TRBV5-1

CDR3: CASSQQGPGYNSPLHF
DNA: TGTGCCAGCAGCCAACAGGGACCCGGCTATAATTCACCCCTCCACTTT
D: NA
J: TRBJ1-6
size: few
V: TRBV4-2

CDR3: CAISQGTSGSTDTQYF
DNA: TGTGCCATCAGCCAAGGGACTAGCGGGAGCACAGATACGCAGTATTTT
D: TRBD2
J: TRBJ2-3
size: few
V: TRBV10-3

CDR3: CASSHGTARAYEQYF
DNA: TGTGCCAGCAGCCATGGGACAGCCCGGGCCTACGAGCAGTACTTC
D: TRBD1
J: TRBJ2-7
size: NA
V: TRBV4-2

CDR3: CASSQVLYYMNTEAFF
DNA: TGCGCCAGCAGCCAAGTCCTATACTACATGAACACTGAAGCTTTCTTT
D: NA
J: TRBJ1-1
size: NA
V: TRBV4-1

CDR3: CATSRDPLDTQYF
DNA: TGTGCCACCAGCAGAGACCCGTTAGATACGCAGTATTTT
D: NA
J: TRBJ2-3
size: NA
V: TRBV15

CDR3: CATSQQGSGNTIYF
DNA: TGTGCCACCAGCCAACAGGGTTCTGGAAACACCATATATTTT
D: NA
J: TRBJ1-3
size: NA
V: TRBV15

CDR3: CASALGGGELFF
DNA: TGTGCCAGCGCCCTCGGAGGCGGGGAGCTGTTTTTT
D: NA
J: TRBJ2-2
size: NA
V: TRBV6-2/TRBV6-3

CDR3: CASSPVAGGETQYF
DNA: TGCGCCAGCAGCCCCGTAGCGGGAGGAGAGACCCAGTACTTC
D: TRBD2
J: TRBJ2-5
size: NA
V: TRBV5-1

CDR3: CSALWGGELFF
DNA: TGCAGTGCCCTTTGGGGCGGGGAGCTGTTTTTT
D: NA
J: TRBJ2-2
size: many
V: TRBV20-1

CDR3: CASGPVGGETEKLFF
DNA: TGTGCCAGCGGTCCGGTGGGGGGCGAAACTGAAAAACTGTTTTTT
D: NA
J: TRBJ1-4
size: NA
V: TRBV27

CDR3: CSARPDRLTGELFF
DNA: TGCAGTGCTAGACCCGACCGGCTAACCGGGGAGCTGTTTTTT
D: NA
J: TRBJ2-2
size: few
V: TRBV20-1

CDR3: CASSQGQGPNEKLFF
DNA: TGTGCCAGCTCACAAGGACAGGGGCCAAATGAAAAACTGTTTTTT
D: TRBD1
J: TRBJ1-4
size: few
V: TRBV18

CDR3: CSARREVLNEQFF
DNA: TGCAGTGCTAGGCGGGAGGTACTCAATGAGCAGTTCTTC
D: TRBD2
J: TRBJ2-1
size: NA
V: TRBV20-1

CDR3: CSARGPGTSGYEQYF
DNA: TGCAGTGCTAGAGGGCCCGGGACTAGCGGCTACGAGCAGTACTTC
D: TRBD2
J: TRBJ2-7
size: few
V: TRBV20-1

CDR3: CASSSGTRGLLNTEAFF
DNA: TGTGCCAGCAGCTCTGGAACCAGGGGGCTTCTGAACACTGAAGCTTTCTTT
D: TRBD1
J: TRBJ1-1
size: few
V: TRBV7-2